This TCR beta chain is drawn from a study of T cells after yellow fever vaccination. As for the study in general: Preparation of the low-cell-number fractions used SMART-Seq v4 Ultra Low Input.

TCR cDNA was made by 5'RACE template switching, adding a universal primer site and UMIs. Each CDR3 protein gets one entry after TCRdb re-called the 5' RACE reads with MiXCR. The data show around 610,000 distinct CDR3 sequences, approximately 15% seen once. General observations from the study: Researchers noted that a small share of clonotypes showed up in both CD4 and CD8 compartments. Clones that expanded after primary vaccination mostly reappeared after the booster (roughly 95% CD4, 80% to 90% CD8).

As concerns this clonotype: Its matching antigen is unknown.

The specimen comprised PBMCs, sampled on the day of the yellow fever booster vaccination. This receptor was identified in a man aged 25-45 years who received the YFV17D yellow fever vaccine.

This CDR3 reads CASSSRTSGRADRETQYF. Written as DNA, the CDR3 is TGTGCCAGTAGTAGCCGGACTAGCGGGAGGGCTGATAGAGAGACCCAGTACTTC. The V and J genes are TRBV19 and TRBJ2-5, with 15 bases lining up with TRBD2. CDR1 is LNHDA, CDR2 SQIVND, per germline (reference sequence). V shed 4 bases and J 4 bases; nucleotides not matched to a gene: 10. The length of the CDR3 is 18 residues.